Described below is a single T cell receptor beta chain sequence and its context. This sample is part of a study of blood T cell repertoires in COVID-19. About the study: Specimens from acute and convalescent COVID-19 originated in the United States, Italy and Spain. Sources were T cells, B-cell-depleted T cells, or PBMCs; the material itself was cDNA or gDNA.

Source study methods: Amplification from reference gene primers served as the basis for estimated nucleated cell counts. Data came from immunoSEQ multiplex PCR; TCRdb stores just in-frame clones and leaves some out. V, J and clone size reflect that table, while D and trimming were determined from the DNA. The sample holds 250,000 to 300,000 clones, around 90% seen once. V was pared by 1 base and J by 2 bases, with 14 bases between. Germline CDR1 is MNHNS and CDR2 is SASEGT. The CDR3 is 16 residues long. The source is a man aged 45-65 years with acute or convalescent COVID-19. This sequence joins TRBV6-1 and TRBJ1-2, with D possibly TRBD1 on 5 matching bases. Sequencing was performed on peripheral blood. In DNA, the CDR3 is TGTGCCAGCAGTGAAGTTGACAGACTCTTCAACTATGGCTACACCTTC. It codes for CASSEVDRLFNYGYTF.